These T cell receptor beta chains were read from a single sample in a study of CXCR3-negative and CXCR3-positive naive CD8 T cells. Following a re-call of the 5' RACE reads, TCRdb has one entry per CDR3 protein and lacks DNA. The sample totals about 63,000 distinct CDR3 sequences. The material sequenced was naive CXCR3+ CD8+ T cells from blood. The receptors shown here come from a human donor in good health. Some clones in this sample may be carry-over from other donors' samples. CDR3s include the opening cysteine and the closing phenylalanine or tryptophan. Only part of the rows carry a size: once, few, many, or a class if the clone is expanded.

j_call clone_size v_call cdr3_length cdr3_aa
TRBJ2-1 - TRBV5-5 14 CASSFFYEESEQFF
TRBJ2-1 - TRBV5-4 17 CASSPSKTSGRVKEQFF
TRBJ2-1 - TRBV9 14 CASSARGFVNEQFF
TRBJ1-1 - TRBV12-3/TRBV12-4 13 CASSGTGRTEAFF
TRBJ2-1 - TRBV27 13 CATRASSYNEQFF
TRBJ2-7 - TRBV30 16 CAWEGTSESGAYEQYF
TRBJ2-1 - TRBV6-6 16 CASSYEWRSSYNEQFF
TRBJ2-7 medium-sized TRBV4-2 16 CASSQEFSGGSYEQYF
TRBJ2-1 - TRBV7-8 14 CASSQYRDAHEQFF
TRBJ2-3 - TRBV11-2 16 CASSLGWTLPADTQYF
TRBJ1-2 - TRBV7-9 16 CASSDAGTASNYGYTF
TRBJ1-2 - TRBV7-9 15 CASRPAEGLIYGYTF
TRBJ2-7 - TRBV5-1 14 CASSADRGGGEQYF
TRBJ2-7 - TRBV29-1 14 CSDPIGGDFHEQYF
TRBJ2-7 - TRBV20-1 12 CSSWEGAYEQYF
TRBJ2-2 - TRBV29-1 12 CSVDRVAGELFF
TRBJ2-3 - TRBV29-1 12 CSVDRGQDTQYF
TRBJ2-7 - TRBV29-1 13 CSVVRELSYEQYF
TRBJ2-5 - TRBV7-6 15 CASSQRLAVVGTQYF
TRBJ2-1 - TRBV29-1 14 CSVTGTGINNEQFF
TRBJ2-6 - TRBV29-1 14 CSVGEEPGANVLTF
TRBJ2-1 - TRBV7-3 13 CASSLLGSDEQFF